This paragraph covers one T cell receptor beta chain sequence. These data originate in a study of blood T cell repertoires in COVID-19. Study context: Researchers got acute and convalescent COVID-19 samples from the United States, Italy and Spain. In each case, the material was cDNA or gDNA derived from T cells, B-cell-depleted T cells, or PBMCs.

In the source study's methods: Estimates of nucleated cell counts were drawn from the amplification of reference gene primers. The repertoire was sequenced with immunoSEQ multiplex PCR; TCRdb's copy has only in-frame clones and lacks some. The V and J calls and clone size were taken over from that table, and D and trimming were inferred from the DNA. The table includes around 200,000 clones, around 80% detected once. The origin of this receptor is a woman aged 80 or over with active or convalescent COVID-19. Sequencing was performed on peripheral blood.

CDR3 nucleotides: TGTGCCAGCAGCTTGAGGGCTAGCGCCTCTAACTATGGCTACACCTTC. Translated, it gives CASSLRASASNYGYTF. The chain joins TRBV11-1 to TRBJ1-2; no firm D call. The V gene's germline CDR1 is SGHAT and CDR2 FQDESV (reference sequence). The length of the CDR3 is 16 residues. Trimming cost V 3 bases and J 0 bases, with 14 bases left between them.